The 7 T cell receptor beta chains listed next were all sequenced from one sample in a study of T cells in localized non-small cell lung cancer (TCRdb year 2020). Libraries were built with the immunoSEQ multiplex PCR assay. The clones in this table, taken by TCRdb from immuneACCESS, are in-frame only. Not every clone is retained; where verified, under half of the shortfall comes from an unresolved V gene, and the cause of the rest is unknown. This sample comprises fewer than 90,000 clones, less than 85% of them detected only once. The ten biggest clones cover about 19% of the sample. Sequencing used PBMCs, obtained before any cancer treatment. These receptors all stem from a man aged 40 to 70 with stage II squamous cell lung carcinoma.

The DNA of the CDR3 is TGTGCCAGCAGTAGACTAGCGGGAGGCAACGAGCAGTACTTC. Translating gives CASSRLAGGNEQYF. The chain uses TRBV2 and TRBJ2-7; TRBD2 matches at 13 bases. The CDR3 extends over 14 amino acids. Per germline, CDR1 SNHLY and CDR2 FYNNEI. V lost 5 bases and J lost 5; bases outside the gene matches: 3.

This clone has a handful of counts. The chain couples TRBV6-6 to TRBJ1-2; D is undetermined. The ends were cut back, 0 bases at V and 0 bases at J, with 2 bases in the middle. Germline values: CDR1 MNHNY, CDR2 SVGAGI (reference sequence). CDR3 length: 13 amino acids. This chain's CDR3 is CASSYSPNYGYTF. CDR3 bases: TGTGCCAGCAGTTACTCCCCTAACTATGGCTACACCTTC.

This clone was observed a few times. V gene TRBV5-6 combines with J gene TRBJ2-1, with 11 positions matching TRBD1. CDR3 size: 16 residues. In germline, CDR1 is SGHDT, CDR2 YYEEEE. V was pared by 0 bases and J by 8 bases, with 7 bases of the junction left unmatched. CDR3 in DNA: TGTGCCAGCAGCTTGGGGGACAGGGGGTTTATCGATGAGCAGTTCTTC. Amino acid sequence: CASSLGDRGFIDEQFF.

This clone appeared a few times. J is TRBJ2-2 and V is TRBV2, with 8 bases fitting TRBD2. The germline gives CDR1 SNHLY, CDR2 FYNNEI. Trimming took 6 bases from V and 6 from J; bases not matched to a gene: 6. This CDR3 contains 14 residues. The CDR3 sequence: CASRDSGVAGELFF. The CDR3 DNA follows: TGTGCCAGCAGAGATAGCGGGGTAGCCGGGGAGCTGTTTTTT.

This chain joins TRBV6-6 and TRBJ2-7, with TRBD1 matching 7 bases. Unmatched junction bases numbered 6, after V lost 4 bases and J lost 0 bases. The germline CDR1 and CDR2 sequences are MNHNY and SVGAGI (reference sequence). This CDR3 comprises 15 residues. CDR3 sequence (DNA): TGTGCCAGCAGTTCCCCCCGGGACAGCTCCTACGAGCAGTACTTC. Amino acid sequence: CASSSPRDSSYEQYF.

This clone was observed a few times. V is TRBV5-1 and J is TRBJ2-7, with 10 bases fitting TRBD2. CDR3 length: 18 residues. The V gene end was trimmed by 1 base and the J gene end by 2 bases; junction bases not matched to a gene: 12. Looked up from germline, CDR1 is SGHRS and CDR2 is YFSETQ. The CDR3 DNA reads TGCGCCAGCAGCTTGAGGGCTAGCGGGGGCCTCTCCCCCTACGAGCAGTACTTC. Amino acid sequence: CASSLRASGGLSPYEQYF.

The chain uses TRBV25-1 and TRBJ1-6; D perhaps matches TRBD1 (6 bases). The CDR3 runs to 16 residues. CDR1 and CDR2 from the germline V gene are MGHDK and SYGVNS. Trimming took 2 bases from V and 2 from J, leaving 10 bases between them. CDR3 protein: CASSETGNTYNSPLHF. The CDR3 nucleotides read TGTGCCAGCAGTGAAACAGGGAACACCTATAATTCACCCCTCCACTTT.